This TCR beta chain was identified in a study of immune heterogeneity within non-small cell lung tumors. Bulk tumor genomic DNA (around 660 ng per sample) served as template. Spaced far apart, several biopsies were taken from each primary tumor during surgery. The cohort was untreated, with newly diagnosed non-small cell lung cancer undergoing curative surgery. V shed 5 bases, J shed 4 bases, and the junction held 6 bases outside the gene matches. The CDR3 extends over 14 amino acids. CDR3 of TCR beta was amplified by multiplex PCR that used 32 V and 13 J primers. TCRdb re-analysed the multiplex PCR reads in MiXCR, keeping a single row per CDR3 protein. The sample contains over 8,500 distinct CDR3 sequences, around 29% of which appear only once. This clonotype was counted ten times or more.

This chain uses TRBV12-3 or TRBV12-4 with TRBJ1-1; 8 bases agree with TRBD1. The sequenced sample consisted of lung tumor tissue. The clonotype originates from a man between 45 and 60 years old with non-small cell lung cancer. CDR3 sequence reads: CASSRQGLSTEAFF. CDR3 DNA sequence: TGTGCCAGCAGTAGACAGGGGCTCAGCACTGAAGCTTTCTTT.